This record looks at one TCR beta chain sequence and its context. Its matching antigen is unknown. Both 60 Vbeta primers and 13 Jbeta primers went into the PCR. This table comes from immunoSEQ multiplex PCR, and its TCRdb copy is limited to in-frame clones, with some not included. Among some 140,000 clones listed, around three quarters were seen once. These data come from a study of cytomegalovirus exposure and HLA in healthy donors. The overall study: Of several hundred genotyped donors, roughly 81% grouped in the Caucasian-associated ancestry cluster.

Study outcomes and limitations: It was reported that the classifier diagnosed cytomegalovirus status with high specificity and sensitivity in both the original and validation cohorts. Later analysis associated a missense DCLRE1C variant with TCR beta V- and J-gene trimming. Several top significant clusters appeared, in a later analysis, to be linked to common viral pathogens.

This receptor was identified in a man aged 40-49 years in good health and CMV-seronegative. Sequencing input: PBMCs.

The CDR3 DNA sequence: TGTGCCAGCAGCGGTACAGGGGGTCCCTACGAGCAGTACTTC. The encoded protein is CASSGTGGPYEQYF. The rearrangement joins TRBV5-4 to TRBJ2-7, with 8 bases matching TRBD1. Germline trimming cut 4 bases from V and 2 bases from J; bases unmatched to any gene: 5. Germline V CDR1 and CDR2: SGHNT, YYREEE (reference sequence). The CDR3 length is 14 residues.